The 19 T cell receptor beta chains presented below share a single source sample, sequenced in a study of T-cell reconstitution after alpha-beta-depleted transplantation in children. Unique molecular identifiers were built into the TCRbeta library. TCRdb ran MiXCR on the PCR reads and lists one entry per CDR3 protein. The data show hundreds of thousands of distinct CDR3 sequences, approximately 10% seen once. The source was PBMCs from the stem cell graft donor, collected from the stem cell graft. These TCRs come from a human donor who donated a stem cell graft to a child with acute lymphoblastic leukemia.

This chain connects TRBV10-3 to TRBJ2-2; 8 nucleotides agree with TRBD2. The CDR3 length is 17 residues. Per germline, CDR1 ENHRY and CDR2 SYGVKD. The junction had 10 bases not matched to a gene; V was cut back by 4 bases and J by 3 bases. The CDR3 loop reads CAISAGGAISYTGELFF. The CDR3 DNA sequence: TGTGCCATCAGTGCCGGGGGGGCAATTTCATACACCGGGGAGCTGTTTTTT.

This clonotype has just a few counts. The chain couples TRBV25-1 to TRBJ2-7; D may be TRBD1 or TRBD2 (6 bases each). CDR1 and CDR2 (germline): MGHDK, SYGVNS. Trimming took off 2 bases at V and 2 bases at J, with 13 bases between the two ends. CDR3 size: 15 residues. CDR3 region: CASSEGPGAAYEQYF. Here the CDR3 DNA reads TGTGCCAGCAGTGAAGGCCCGGGGGCGGCCTACGAGCAGTACTTC.

The chain has TRBV27 and TRBJ1-1; tentatively, D is TRBD1 (5 bases). Germline CDR1 and CDR2: MNHEY and SMNVEV (reference sequence). The CDR3 spans 15 residues. The germline V and J ends were trimmed by 4 bases and 0 bases, with 12 bases remaining between them. CDR3 residues: CASSSYRNLNTEAFF. Here the CDR3 DNA reads TGTGCCAGCAGTTCGTACAGGAACCTGAACACTGAAGCTTTCTTT.

The chain recombines TRBV25-1 with TRBJ2-7, with a possible D match to TRBD1 (5 bases). The ends were cut back, 6 bases at V and 0 bases at J, with 9 bases in the middle. The germline CDR1 and CDR2 sequences are MGHDK and SYGVNS. This CDR3 contains 13 residues. This CDR3 is CASRADSSYEQYF. The CDR3 DNA reads TGTGCCAGCAGAGCCGACAGCTCCTACGAGCAGTACTTC.

V usage is TRBV6-5 and J usage is TRBJ1-1; TRBD1 is a possible D gene (5 bases). The V gene's germline CDR1 is MNHEY and CDR2 SVGAGI. V dropped 7 bases and J dropped 8 bases, with 14 bases sitting between them. The CDR3 spans 12 residues. The CDR3 region has the DNA TGTGCCAGCACGCGGGGCGCGGGAGAAGCTTTCTTT. Translated, it gives CASTRGAGEAFF.

This clonotype was detected a few times. The rearrangement joins TRBV7-6 to TRBJ2-3; TRBD1 matches at 8 bases. CDR3 size: 15 residues. With V trimmed by 5 bases and J by 4 bases, 8 bases remained unmatched. Germline CDR1 SGHVS, CDR2 FNYEAQ. CDR3 DNA sequence: TGTGCCAGCAGCCCCACAGGGGGTATCCCAGATACGCAGTATTTT. Protein: CASSPTGGIPDTQYF.

This clonotype was counted only a few times. The rearrangement uses TRBV18 and TRBJ2-7; D is possibly TRBD2 (5 bases). V lost 2 bases to trimming and J lost 6 bases, with 17 bases between them. This CDR3 comprises 15 residues. CDR1 and CDR2 (germline): KGHSH, LQKENI. The CDR3: CASSPTLERFSEQYF. In DNA, the CDR3 is TGTGCCAGCTCACCAACTTTAGAGCGGTTCTCCGAGCAGTACTTC.

This clonotype occurred a few times. The rearrangement uses TRBV5-1 and TRBJ1-2; D is perhaps TRBD1 (5 bases). Germline lookup yields CDR1 SGHRS and CDR2 YFSETQ. V shed 2 bases and J shed 6 bases, with 20 bases lying between them. The CDR3 consists of 16 residues. The CDR3 here is CASSFRESYAVDGYTF. CDR3 bases: TGCGCCAGCAGCTTCAGGGAATCATACGCTGTCGATGGCTACACCTTC.

This clonotype was seen many times. The V gene is TRBV7-8, the J gene TRBJ1-5; D is undetermined. The length of the CDR3 is 19 residues. Between the trimmed V and J ends, which lost 2 bases and 1 base, there was a span of 21 bases. Germline CDR1 SGHVS, CDR2 FQNEAQ. The CDR3 bases are TGTGCCAGCAGCTTACCGATATCATTGTCCGGCTCGAGCAATCAGCCCCAGCATTTT. Protein sequence: CASSLPISLSGSSNQPQHF.

In its sample, this clonotype was seen many times. The chain has TRBV5-1 and TRBJ2-3; 10 bases align to TRBD1. This CDR3 is built from 16 residues. V was pared by 1 base and J by 6 bases, with 8 bases of the junction left unmatched. Germline CDR1 reads SGHRS; CDR2 reads YFSETQ. Written as DNA, the CDR3 is TGCGCCAGCAGCTTGTGGGGGACAGGGGTGTGGGATACGCAGTATTTT. Its translation is CASSLWGTGVWDTQYF.

The V gene is TRBV30, the J gene TRBJ1-1; a weak D match, TRBD1 (5 bases). V was clipped by 4 bases and J by 7 bases, with 16 bases between them. CDR1 is GTSNPN, CDR2 SVGIG, per germline (reference sequence). CDR3 length equals 13 residues. CDR3 in amino acids: CAWTGHGGLEAFF. CDR3 DNA: TGTGCCTGGACAGGACACGGAGGGCTTGAAGCTTTCTTT.

This clonotype was observed many times. The chain is built from TRBV5-5 and TRBJ2-7, with 7 bases aligning to TRBD1. The germline V gene has CDR1 SGHKS and CDR2 YYEKEE (reference sequence). V lost 4 bases and J lost 1; bases outside the gene matches: 5. The CDR3 consists of 14 residues. CDR3 sequence: CASSPGQVSYEQYF. CDR3 in DNA: TGTGCCAGCAGCCCCGGACAGGTTTCCTACGAGCAGTACTTC.

This clonotype appeared a few times. This chain uses TRBV12-3 or TRBV12-4 with TRBJ1-5; D is unresolved. The CDR3 length is 15 residues. V was cut by 3 bases and J by 2 bases, with 11 bases left in between. CDR3 nucleotides: TGTGCCAGCAGTTTGTCTATAGGTGGCAATCAGCCCCAGCATTTT. It specifies CASSLSIGGNQPQHF.

This clonotype came up many times. The gene calls are TRBV20-1 and TRBJ1-1; D might be TRBD1 (6 bases). CDR1 and CDR2 (germline): DFQATT, SNEGSKA (reference sequence). CDR3 length equals 13 residues. The ends were cut back, 0 bases at V and 5 bases at J, with 10 bases in the middle. The CDR3 region has the DNA TGCAGTGCTAGAGACCAACAGGGAACTGAAGCTTTCTTT. Translating it yields CSARDQQGTEAFF.

This clonotype was observed at least ten times. The genes are TRBV12-3 or TRBV12-4 and TRBJ1-1, with D possibly matching TRBD1 (5 bases). V was shortened by 8 bases and J by 0 bases, with 13 bases between the two germline ends. The CDR3 is 14 residues long. CDR3 nucleotides: TGTGCCAGCCGGGGACTAATTTTGAACACTGAAGCTTTCTTT. Translating it yields CASRGLILNTEAFF.

The chain combines TRBV6-4 with TRBJ1-2; 7 nucleotides match TRBD1. With V trimmed by 3 bases and J by 1 base, 8 bases remained unmatched. There are 16 residues in the CDR3. The V gene's germline CDR1 is MRHNA and CDR2 SNTAGT. CDR3 sequence: CASSEGGNRDNYGYTF. CDR3 sequence (DNA): TGTGCCAGCAGTGAAGGGGGCAACCGCGATAACTATGGCTACACCTTC.

The table lists this clonotype with many counts. The chain is built from TRBV5-1 and TRBJ2-7, with 10 bases identical to TRBD1. The CDR3 length is 15 residues. V was pared by 5 bases and J by 2 bases, with 7 bases of the junction left unmatched. Per germline, CDR1 SGHRS and CDR2 YFSETQ. The CDR3 sequence: CASSWTGGVAYEQYF. Here the CDR3 DNA reads TGCGCCAGCAGTTGGACAGGGGGGGTCGCCTACGAGCAGTACTTC.

J is TRBJ1-2 and V is TRBV7-8; no reliable D call. Germline CDR1 reads SGHVS; CDR2 reads FQNEAQ. This CDR3 has 12 residues. V was cut by 4 bases and J by 8 bases, with 11 bases left in between. The CDR3 protein is CASSSYRGGYTF. DNA for the CDR3: TGTGCCAGCAGCTCCTATCGGGGAGGCTACACCTTC.

Ten or more counts support this clonotype. J is TRBJ1-1 and V is TRBV21-1; the table's D call of TRBD1 was not tested on the DNA. TRBV21-1 constitutes a pseudogene. This CDR3 region has 16 residues. The CDR3 DNA sequence: TGTGCCAGCAGCAAAGTGTCCGCACTCATGAACACTGAAGCTTTCTTT. Its protein product is CASSKVSALMNTEAFF.